This is a list of T cell receptor beta chains from one sample in a study of cytomegalovirus exposure and HLA in healthy donors. The method was immunoSEQ multiplex PCR; TCRdb's version includes in-frame clones alone and lacks a portion of them. The profile shows more than 300,000 clones, about nine tenths of them singletons. Specimen: PBMCs. These receptor sequences come from a young woman in good health and CMV-seronegative. CDR3s include the opening cysteine and the closing phenylalanine or tryptophan. D genes are given only for firm matches. The size entry is marked missing in some rows and otherwise reads once, few, many or a size class.

clone_size	v_call	d_call	j_call	cdr3_nt	cdr3_aa
-	TRBV9	TRBD1	TRBJ2-1	TGTGCCAGCAGCGTCACAGGACAGGGGAACAATGAGCAGTTCTTC	CASSVTGQGNNEQFF
once	TRBV9	-	TRBJ1-1	TGTGCCAGCAGCCCCTGGGGCGGAACCGAGGCTGAAGCTTTCTTT	CASSPWGGTEAEAFF
-	TRBV5-6	-	TRBJ1-3	TGTGCCAGCAGCTTGGCAGGGTCTGGAAACACCATATATTTT	CASSLAGSGNTIYF
-	TRBV6-6	TRBD2	TRBJ2-7	TGTGCCAGCAGTTACGGTGTGAGCGGGGGGAGCAACGAGCAGTACTTC	CASSYGVSGGSNEQYF
-	TRBV5-1	-	TRBJ2-7	TGCGCCAGCAGCTTGTACGCAGGGAACGAGCAGTACTTC	CASSLYAGNEQYF
-	TRBV7-9	-	TRBJ1-1	TGTGCCAGCAGCTCTGACCGGAGTGTGGAAGCTTTCTTT	CASSSDRSVEAFF
-	TRBV13	-	TRBJ1-2	TGTGCCAGCAGCTTAGTAAGGGGAGGAGGATATGGCTACACCTTC	CASSLVRGGGYGYTF
-	TRBV7-9	-	TRBJ1-1	TGTGCCAGCAGCTTAGTGGGCAGGATGAACACTGAAGCTTTCTTT	CASSLVGRMNTEAFF
-	TRBV30	TRBD1	TRBJ2-7	TGTGCCTGGAGCGAGGGGGCGGTCTACGAGCAGTACTTC	CAWSEGAVYEQYF
-	TRBV7-8	TRBD1	TRBJ1-3	TGTGCCAGCAGCCTGAACAGGGGAGTCCCTGGAAACACCATATATTTT	CASSLNRGVPGNTIYF
-	TRBV27	TRBD2	TRBJ2-5	TGTGCCAGCAGTTTCCGGCCTAGCGGGGGGGTGGGGACCCAGTACTTC	CASSFRPSGGVGTQYF
-	TRBV9	-	TRBJ2-2	TGTGCCAGCAGCGGGTCGGCCGGGTTCACCGGGGAGCTGTTTTTT	CASSGSAGFTGELFF
-	TRBV28	TRBD2	TRBJ2-3	TGTGCCAGCAGTTTCAGGTTCCCTCTACGAGCGGGGGTATTCACAGATACGCAGTATTTT	CASSFRFPLRAGVFTDTQYF
-	TRBV27	TRBD1	TRBJ2-7	TGTGCCAGCAGTTTATTTTCCTCCCGTCAGGGGGCCTACGAGCAGTACTTC	CASSLFSSRQGAYEQYF
-	TRBV13	-	TRBJ2-3	TGTGCCAGCAGCGCGGAGTATTCGGATACGCAGTATTTT	CASSAEYSDTQYF
few	TRBV13	-	TRBJ2-7	TGTGCCAGCAGCTTCCTGACTGCACCCTACGAGCAGTACTTC	CASSFLTAPYEQYF
-	TRBV7-2	TRBD2	TRBJ2-1	TGTGCCAGCAGCCCTCCCCCAGCGGGAGTGGCCTACAATGAGCAGTTCTTC	CASSPPPAGVAYNEQFF
-	TRBV14	TRBD1	TRBJ2-2	TGTGCCAGCAGCCAAGTACAAATAGGGGGCAACACCGGGGAGCTGTTTTTT	CASSQVQIGGNTGELFF
-	TRBV10-1	-	TRBJ2-1	TGCGCCAGCAGTGAGTTGAGTAGCGTGGGAGTCTACAATGAGCAGTTCTTC	CASSELSSVGVYNEQFF
-	TRBV30	TRBD1	TRBJ2-7	TGTGCCTGGAACACAGGGGTGGCCTACGAGCAGTACTTC	CAWNTGVAYEQYF
few	TRBV5-1	-	TRBJ1-1	TGCGCCAGCAGCTTGGAAGGGGGATACACTGAAGCTTTCTTT	CASSLEGGYTEAFF
once	TRBV2	-	TRBJ2-1	TGTGCCAGCAGTGAAGCGGCCCGGCGGATTGAGCAGTTCTTC	CASSEAARRIEQFF
few	TRBV4-1	TRBD1	TRBJ2-7	TGCGCCAGCAGCCAAGGGGCAGGGGGATCCTACGAGCAGTACTTC	CASSQGAGGSYEQYF